This TCR beta chain was captured by sequencing in a study of control samples from healthy donors and cancer patients. Libraries were prepared by immunoSEQ multiplex PCR; TCRdb keeps only in-frame clonotypes and omits some of them. The sample carries some 210,000 clones, about 89% recorded once. The CDR3 has 15 residues. With 2 bases clipped from V and 8 bases from J, the junction kept 11 bases outside the gene matches. The germline V gene has CDR1 LGHDT and CDR2 YNNKEL (reference sequence). The sequence was obtained from a man aged 25 to 45 in good health. The chain is built from TRBV3-1 (or the pseudogene TRBV3-2) and TRBJ1-2; 7 bases line up with TRBD1. The specimen sequenced was blood. CDR3 sequence reads: CASSQQAGGGWGYTF. Here the CDR3 DNA reads TGTGCCAGCAGCCAACAGGCAGGGGGGGGCTGGGGCTACACCTTC.